The text below deals with one TCR beta chain. In the original workflow: Estimates of nucleated cell counts were drawn from the amplification of reference gene primers. TCRdb's table, derived via immunoSEQ multiplex PCR, lists solely in-frame clones and lacks some. V, J and clone size derive from that table, while D and trimming were established from the DNA sequence. The top ten hold 4.5% to 6% of the sample, which has about 63,000 clones, approximately 85% seen once. This sample is part of a study of blood T cell repertoires in COVID-19. Study-wide background: The United States, Italy and Spain supplied acute and convalescent COVID-19 samples. Sources were T cells, B-cell-depleted T cells, or PBMCs; the material itself was cDNA or gDNA.

The J segment lost 6 bases and the V segment lost 1 base, leaving 4 bases of the junction unmatched. This CDR3 has 16 amino acids. Germline CDR1 is LGHDT and CDR2 is YNNKEL (reference sequence). The specimen sequenced was peripheral blood. The chain employs TRBV3-1 (or the pseudogene TRBV3-2) and TRBJ2-3, with TRBD2 matching 13 bases. The sequence came from a human donor in a cohort sampled during active COVID-19. The CDR3, as DNA: TGTGCCAGCAGCCAAGGACTAGCGGGAGGCCGCGATACGCAGTATTTT. Its translation is CASSQGLAGGRDTQYF.